The sequence of this TCR beta chain was determined in a study of PD-1 blockade in classical Hodgkin lymphoma. The protocol was immunoSEQ multiplex PCR, while the TCRdb copy is restricted to in-frame clones and leaves out a portion. Of 20,000 to 25,000 clones listed, 72% are singletons. Time point defined: cycle 4 day 1 (C4D1), after five to seven weeks of nivolumab. Brentuximab vedotin exposure varied among the patients, all of whom had relapsed after autologous stem cell transplantation. CD4+ T cells were purified from thawed PBMCs by negative selection. Specimen: CD4+ T cells from blood, collected before the fourth cycle of nivolumab. The source is a human donor with classical Hodgkin lymphoma.

Here the CDR3 DNA reads TGTGCCAGCAGCTCCGACATTCAAGGCTACGAGCAGTACTTC. Translating gives CASSSDIQGYEQYF. This rearrangement joins TRBV5-6 to TRBJ2-7; D is unresolved. This CDR3 has 14 amino acids. The germline CDR1 and CDR2 sequences are SGHDT and YYEEEE. The V gene lost 3 bases and the J gene lost 3 bases, with 13 bases spanning the gap.